The 30 T cell receptor beta chains given below trace back to one sample, sequenced in a study of cytomegalovirus exposure and HLA in healthy donors (dated by TCRdb to 2016 to 2017). Libraries were prepared through the immunoSEQ multiplex PCR assay. For the multiplex PCR, a mixture combining 60 forward primers for TCR Vbeta segments and 13 reverse primers for TCR Jbeta segments was used. Not all clones reach the TCRdb copy of this immuneACCESS table, which keeps in-frame sequences only. Checked studies attribute under half of the gap to unresolved V genes and leave the rest unexplained. This sample has 250,000 to 350,000 clones in its table, and 80% to 90% of those were observed once. The ten largest clones represent approximately 2.2% of the sample. The source material was PBMCs. The receptors stem from a woman under 30 in good health and CMV-seronegative.

This clone is a singleton in its sample. The chain employs TRBV11-3 and TRBJ2-1, with 10 bases fitting TRBD2. This CDR3 is built from 15 residues. Per germline, CDR1 SGHNT and CDR2 YENEEA. The junction had 6 bases not matched to a gene; V was cut back by 3 bases and J by 7 bases. The CDR3 bases are TGTGCCAGCAGCTTGGGAACTAGCGGGGTGAATGAGCAGTTCTTC. Its translation is CASSLGTSGVNEQFF. Variable domain in full (rest from reference TRBV11-3 and TRBJ2-1): EAGVVQSPRYKIIEKKQPVAFWCNPISGHNTLYWYLQNLGQGPELLIRYENEEAVDDSQLPKDRFSAERLKGVDSTLKIQPAELGDSAVYLCASSLGTSGVNEQFFGPGTRLTVL.

The rearrangement joins TRBV14 to TRBJ1-4; 7 nucleotides align to TRBD1. The V gene's germline CDR1 is SGHDN and CDR2 FVKESK. The junction had 9 bases not matched to a gene; V was cut back by 1 base and J by 7 bases. The CDR3 has 16 residues. The CDR3 nucleotides are TGTGCCAGCAGCCAAGGTCGGGACAGTCGTTTTGAAAAACTGTTTTTT. Its protein is CASSQGRDSRFEKLFF.

The J gene is TRBJ2-7, the V gene TRBV9; TRBD1 might be the D (5 bases). The CDR3 has 14 residues. V lost 7 bases to trimming and J lost 0 bases, with 14 bases between them. Germline loops: CDR1 SGDLS, CDR2 YYNGEE. The CDR3 DNA follows: TGTGCCAGCTCACCTGCAGGGCCCTCCTACGAGCAGTACTTC. Protein sequence: CASSPAGPSYEQYF.

The gene calls are TRBV30 and TRBJ1-2; possibly TRBD1 for D (6 bases). V was shortened by 2 bases and J by 1 base, with 11 bases between the two germline ends. Germline V gene data show CDR1 as GTSNPN and CDR2 as SVGIG (reference sequence). This CDR3 has 14 residues. The CDR3 DNA reads as TGTGCCTGGAGTTGGGGGCCGAGTAACTATGGCTACACCTTC. It codes for CAWSWGPSNYGYTF.

The V gene is TRBV25-1, the J gene TRBJ1-4; D ambiguous. Germline CDR1 and CDR2: MGHDK and SYGVNS. The ends were cut back, 2 bases at V and 6 bases at J, with 13 bases in the middle. The CDR3 runs 15 residues. The DNA of the CDR3 is TGTGCCAGCAGTGAAAGTGGTCAGGTGGATGAAAAACTGTTTTTT. Its protein is CASSESGQVDEKLFF.

V is TRBV2 and J is TRBJ2-1; D perhaps matches TRBD2 (5 bases). Germline lookup yields CDR1 SNHLY and CDR2 FYNNEI. Trimming pared 1 base from V and 10 bases from J, leaving 11 bases between. The CDR3 runs to 13 residues. CDR3 in DNA: TGTGCCAGCAGTGAAGGGTGGTCGGGGGAGCAGTTCTTC. Translation: CASSEGWSGEQFF. Variable domain in full (rest from reference TRBV2 and TRBJ2-1): EPEVTQTPSHQVTQMGQEVILRCVPISNHLYFYWYRQILGQKVEFLVSFYNNEISEKSEIFDDQFSVERPDGSNFTLKIRSTKLEDSAMYFCASSEGWSGEQFFGPGTRLTVL.

This clone was seen only a few times. Compared with germline, one end of the junction differs, possibly owing to a read error. The chain carries TRBV6-4 and TRBJ2-3; 10 bases map to TRBD1. This CDR3 spans 15 amino acids. Looked up from germline, CDR1 is MRHNA and CDR2 is SNTAGT. The CDR3 protein is CASSGTGGSTDTQCF. CDR3 bases: TGTGCCAGCAGTGGGACAGGGGGTTCCACAGATACGCAGTGTTTT.

CDR3 in amino acids: CASSHRLAGGVNNEQFF. The DNA for the CDR3 is TGTGCCAGCAGCCACCGACTAGCGGGGGGCGTAAACAATGAGCAGTTCTTC. The V call is TRBV7-9, the J call TRBJ2-1; TRBD2 matches 13 bases. V dropped 5 bases and J dropped 5; count of bases not matched to a gene: 9. The germline CDR1 and CDR2 sequences are SEHNR and FQNEAQ (reference sequence). The length of the CDR3 is 17 residues.

The chain combines TRBV19 with TRBJ2-2, with TRBD1 matching 8 bases. Germline CDR1 reads LNHDA; CDR2 reads SQIVND (reference sequence). Trimming removed 4 bases from V and 3 bases from J; junction bases left unmatched: 7. This CDR3 comprises 16 residues. The CDR3 loop is CASSKARGQDTGELFF. CDR3 coding DNA: TGTGCCAGTAGTAAGGCCAGGGGGCAAGACACCGGGGAGCTGTTTTTT. The full variable domain, completed using reference TRBV19 and TRBJ2-2, is DGGITQSPKYLFRKEGQNVTLSCEQNLNHDAMYWYRQDPGQGLRLIYYSQIVNDFQKGDIAEGYSVSREKKESFPLTVTSAQKNPTAFYLCASSKARGQDTGELFFGEGSRLTVL.

Here the CDR3 reads CAWDRGSYNEQFF. The CDR3 DNA reads as TGTGCCTGGGACAGGGGATCCTACAATGAGCAGTTCTTC. The rearrangement uses TRBV30 and TRBJ2-1, with 8 positions matching TRBD1. There are 13 residues in the CDR3. J lost 1 base, V lost 5 bases, and 1 base had no gene match. Germline assignment: CDR1 GTSNPN and CDR2 SVGIG (reference sequence).

The rearrangement joins TRBV28 to TRBJ2-3; 10 nucleotides align to TRBD2. From germline, CDR1 is MDHEN and CDR2 SYDVKM. Trimming took 4 bases from V and 3 from J; bases not matched to a gene: 4. The CDR3 is 15 residues long. DNA for the CDR3: TGTGCCAGCAGTTCGTCGGGACTAGCGACAGATACGCAGTATTTT. It yields the protein CASSSSGLATDTQYF.

There are a few counts of this clone. The chain carries TRBV5-4 and TRBJ2-5, with 7 bases fitting TRBD1. Germline V CDR1 and CDR2: SGHNT, YYREEE (reference sequence). CDR3 length: 15 residues. V gave up 4 bases and J gave up 1 base; unmatched junction bases: 7. CDR3 in DNA: TGTGCCAGCAGCCACCCGGGACAGCCCCAAGAGACCCAGTACTTC. This translates into CASSHPGQPQETQYF.

The J gene is TRBJ1-4, the V gene TRBV2; D not resolved. V lost 11 bases, J lost 4 bases, and 14 bases lay in between. Germline-derived CDR1 and CDR2 are SNHLY and FYNNEI. This CDR3 has 13 amino acids. Here the CDR3 reads CALRRDYNEKLFF. The DNA of the CDR3 is TGTGCCCTAAGGAGGGATTATAATGAAAAACTGTTTTTT.

The rearrangement uses TRBV2 and TRBJ2-7; 8 bases line up with TRBD1. Germline trimming cut 1 base from V and 4 bases from J; bases unmatched to any gene: 3. This CDR3 contains 14 residues. Looked up from germline, CDR1 is SNHLY and CDR2 is FYNNEI. The CDR3 reads CASSEDRGKYEQYF. CDR3 DNA: TGTGCCAGCAGTGAAGACAGGGGGAAGTACGAGCAGTACTTC.

This chain links TRBV9 with TRBJ2-7; 9 positions agree with TRBD1. The CDR3 runs to 16 residues. Germline loops: CDR1 SGDLS, CDR2 YYNGEE. V lost 0 bases to trimming and J lost 0 bases; unmatched junction nucleotides: 4. The CDR3 is CASSVAGTGSSYEQYF. The CDR3 DNA follows: TGTGCCAGCAGCGTAGCTGGGACAGGGTCCTCCTACGAGCAGTACTTC.

The chain links TRBV10-3 to TRBJ2-1, with 10 positions matching TRBD1. Germline V gene data show CDR1 as ENHRY and CDR2 as SYGVKD. This CDR3 region has 14 residues. The ends lost 6 bases at V and 8 bases at J; junction bases unmatched: 7. The CDR3 region is CAIRGTGAGDEQFF. The CDR3 region has the DNA TGTGCCATCAGGGGGACAGGGGCAGGTGATGAGCAGTTCTTC.

This chain uses TRBV7-3 with TRBJ2-5; maybe TRBD2 (5 bases). The CDR3 totals 13 residues. Germline CDR1 SGHTA, CDR2 FQGTGA. Trimming pared 5 bases from V and 3 bases from J, leaving 10 bases between. The CDR3 sequence is CASSREAEETQYF. As DNA, the CDR3 is TGTGCCAGCAGCCGCGAAGCGGAAGAGACCCAGTACTTC.

J is TRBJ2-1 and V is TRBV5-6; 10 bases line up with TRBD1. The CDR3 runs to 16 residues. CDR1 and CDR2 from the germline V gene are SGHDT and YYEEEE. The V segment lost 2 bases and the J segment 2 bases; nucleotides outside the gene matches: 4. The CDR3 nucleotides read TGTGCCAGCAGCTTTCCGGGACAGGGGACCTACAATGAGCAGTTCTTC. Its translation: CASSFPGQGTYNEQFF.

The gene calls are TRBV18 and TRBJ1-1; 7 nucleotides agree with TRBD1. V shed 1 base, J shed 8 bases, and the junction held 4 bases outside the gene matches. The germline gives CDR1 KGHSH, CDR2 LQKENI. CDR3 length equals 13 residues. The DNA for the CDR3 is TGTGCCAGCTCACCACGAACAGGGGAGGAAGCTTTCTTT. The encoded protein is CASSPRTGEEAFF.

This chain connects TRBV27 to TRBJ2-1; the D gene is possibly TRBD2 (5 bases). The CDR3 spans 16 residues. V gave up 3 bases and J gave up 6 bases, with 18 bases separating them. Germline assignment: CDR1 MNHEY and CDR2 SMNVEV (reference sequence). The CDR3 loop is CASSFVPAHRGNEQFF. Written as DNA, the CDR3 is TGTGCCAGCAGTTTCGTCCCTGCCCACCGGGGCAATGAGCAGTTCTTC.

The J gene is TRBJ2-1, the V gene TRBV5-1; the D gene is possibly TRBD2 (7 bases). Trimming removed 0 bases at V and 5 bases at J, with 18 bases between. The CDR3 is made up of 17 amino acids. Germline CDR1 and CDR2: SGHRS and YFSETQ. The CDR3 coding sequence is TGCGCCAGCAGCTTGGGTTTTACAGGGAGGGGCAACAATGAGCAGTTCTTC. This translates into CASSLGFTGRGNNEQFF.

This clone has only a few counts. The chain is built from TRBV7-9 and TRBJ2-4; 7 nucleotides line up with TRBD1. Trimming cost V 6 bases and J 0 bases; bases outside gene matches: 5. Germline-derived CDR1 and CDR2 are SEHNR and FQNEAQ (reference sequence). The CDR3 is made up of 15 amino acids. DNA of the CDR3: TGTGCCAGCAGTTCAGGGGACAGAGCCAAAAACATTCAGTACTTC. This codes for CASSSGDRAKNIQYF.

A word on this clone: A read error may account for a junction end that differs from germline. V gene TRBV5-1 combines with J gene TRBJ1-2; possibly TRBD1 for D (5 bases). In germline, CDR1 is SGHRS, CDR2 YFSETQ. There are 17 residues in the CDR3. CDR3 amino acids: CASSLDVALPGLGRGVF. CDR3 nucleotide sequence: TGCGCCAGCAGCTTGGATGTGGCGCTCCCGGGCCTGGGGCGGGGGGTCTTC.

The chain joins TRBV2 to TRBJ2-5, with a weak D call TRBD2 (6 bases). CDR3 length equals 13 residues. V was trimmed by 8 bases and J by 4 bases, leaving 14 bases between them. Germline V gene sequence: CDR1 SNHLY, CDR2 FYNNEI. DNA of the CDR3: TGTGCCAGCGATGGTCTAGCGATAGAGACCCAGTACTTC. It codes for CASDGLAIETQYF.

The DNA for the CDR3 is TGTGCCAGCAGCTTAACTACAGGTTCGCAGTTCTTC. It translates to CASSLTTGSQFF. V and J are TRBV5-4 and TRBJ2-1; D perhaps matches TRBD1 (5 bases). CDR1 SGHNT and CDR2 YYREEE come from the germline V gene (reference sequence). V lost 2 bases and J lost 12, with 12 bases in between. The CDR3 contains 12 residues.

V gene TRBV2 combines with J gene TRBJ1-1; TRBD1 matches 7 bases. V lost 0 bases, J lost 11 bases, and 3 bases stayed unmatched. Germline CDR1 reads SNHLY; CDR2 reads FYNNEI. CDR3 size: 12 residues. CDR3 residues: CASSEAGTVAFF. The CDR3, as DNA: TGTGCCAGCAGTGAAGCCGGGACAGTGGCTTTCTTT.

This chain connects TRBV10-2 to TRBJ1-2; TRBD1 agrees at 10 bases. After removal of 6 bases from V and 2 bases from J, the junction contained 3 bases not matched to a gene. The CDR3 covers 14 residues. In germline, CDR1 is WSHSY, CDR2 SAAADI. CDR3 protein: CASRGTGVNYGYTF. CDR3 in DNA: TGCGCCAGCAGGGGGACAGGGGTGAACTATGGCTACACCTTC.

The chain has TRBV30 and TRBJ2-3; possibly TRBD1 for D (5 bases). The CDR3 is 15 residues long. V was pared by 1 base and J by 0 bases, with 11 bases between. Germline CDR1 and CDR2: GTSNPN and SVGIG (reference sequence). The CDR3 spells CAWSEGISSTDTQYF. The CDR3 DNA follows: TGTGCCTGGAGTGAGGGGATTTCCAGCACAGATACGCAGTATTTT. The full variable domain, in which reference TRBV30 and TRBJ2-3 provide the parts outside the CDR3, is SQTIHQWPATLVQPVGSPLSLECTVEGTSNPNLYWYRQAAGRGLQLLFYSVGIGQISSEVPQNLSASRPQDRQFILSSKKLLLSDSGFYLCAWSEGISSTDTQYFGPGTRLTVL.

This sequence joins TRBV6-4 and TRBJ2-1; no definite D call. The CDR3 length is 14 residues. V was clipped by 2 bases and J by 7 bases, with 12 bases between them. The germline gives CDR1 MRHNA, CDR2 SNTAGT. Here the CDR3 reads CASSDGFGGNEQFF. Here the CDR3 DNA reads TGTGCCAGCAGTGACGGGTTTGGCGGTAATGAGCAGTTCTTC.

This chain connects TRBV7-9 to TRBJ1-1; D may be TRBD1 (6 bases). V lost 4 bases and J 1 base, leaving 10 bases between the germline ends. Germline CDR1 reads SEHNR; CDR2 reads FQNEAQ (reference sequence). CDR3 size: 14 residues. As DNA, the CDR3 is TGTGCCAGCAGCTGGAAACAGGGGAACACTGAAGCTTTCTTT. It encodes CASSWKQGNTEAFF.